This is a list of T cell receptor beta chains from one sample in a study of early T cells in non-severe SARS-CoV-2 infection. TCRdb independently ran MiXCR on the 5' RACE reads; one entry per CDR3 protein. This sample carries 98,000 or so distinct CDR3 sequences, over 10% of them seen once, and the ten largest clones take roughly 2.9%. Input material: whole blood. These receptors all stem from an adult who was a healthcare worker with PCR-confirmed SARS-CoV-2 infection or an uninfected control (not recorded which). CDR3s include the opening cysteine and the closing phenylalanine or tryptophan. Fields, in order: D gene, V gene, J gene, clone size, CDR3 DNA, CDR3 protein. A D gene is named only where the DNA matches it firmly. For some rows the clone size is stated as once, few or many, or as a class when expanded; others skip it.

d_call: TRBD1
v_call: TRBV6-6
j_call: TRBJ1-2
clone_size: many
cdr3_nt: TGTGCCAGCAGTGGCCGGGACAGGTCCCGCTACACCTTC
cdr3_aa: CASSGRDRSRYTF

d_call: TRBD1
v_call: TRBV6-6
j_call: TRBJ1-5
clone_size: NA
cdr3_nt: TGTGCCAGCAGTTACTACTTCGGGACAGATCAGCCCCAGCATTTT
cdr3_aa: CASSYYFGTDQPQHF

d_call: NA
v_call: TRBV2
j_call: TRBJ1-1
clone_size: NA
cdr3_nt: TGTGCCAGCACTGCCGGGGCGGGCACTGAAGCTTTCTTT
cdr3_aa: CASTAGAGTEAFF

d_call: NA
v_call: TRBV7-2
j_call: TRBJ2-2
clone_size: few
cdr3_nt: TGTGCCAGCAGCCCGACAACGAACCCCGGGGAGCTGTTTTTT
cdr3_aa: CASSPTTNPGELFF

d_call: NA
v_call: TRBV6-5
j_call: TRBJ1-1
clone_size: NA
cdr3_nt: TGTGCCAGCAGTTACACCTGGACGGGAACCATGAACACTGAAGCTTTCTTT
cdr3_aa: CASSYTWTGTMNTEAFF

d_call: NA
v_call: TRBV7-6
j_call: TRBJ2-5
clone_size: many
cdr3_nt: TGTGCCAGCAGCTTATGGGGCCAAGAGACCCAGTACTTC
cdr3_aa: CASSLWGQETQYF

d_call: TRBD1
v_call: TRBV14
j_call: TRBJ1-6
clone_size: many
cdr3_nt: TGTGCCAGCAGGACTGGACAGGGAAATAATTCACCCCTCCACTTT
cdr3_aa: CASRTGQGNNSPLHF

d_call: NA
v_call: TRBV20-1
j_call: TRBJ1-5
clone_size: many
cdr3_nt: TGCAGTGCTAGAGACCCAGGGAACAATCAGCCCCAGCATTTT
cdr3_aa: CSARDPGNNQPQHF

d_call: NA
v_call: TRBV11-2
j_call: TRBJ2-5
clone_size: many
cdr3_nt: TGTGCCAGCAGCTACAACCTCGAGACCCAGTACTTC
cdr3_aa: CASSYNLETQYF

d_call: TRBD1
v_call: TRBV11-3
j_call: TRBJ1-1
clone_size: NA
cdr3_nt: TGTGCCAGCAGCCGCGACAGGGCCCACACTGAAGCTTTCTTT
cdr3_aa: CASSRDRAHTEAFF

d_call: TRBD2
v_call: TRBV20-1
j_call: TRBJ2-7
clone_size: many
cdr3_nt: TGCAGTGCTATCGGACTAGGAAGCGAGCAGTACTTC
cdr3_aa: CSAIGLGSEQYF

d_call: NA
v_call: TRBV6-1
j_call: TRBJ1-5
clone_size: many
cdr3_nt: TGTGCCAGCAGTGAAGCGATCTCTGGCCGTCTGGGGGACCATCAGCCCCAGCATTTT
cdr3_aa: CASSEAISGRLGDHQPQHF

d_call: TRBD2
v_call: TRBV29-1
j_call: TRBJ2-1
clone_size: many
cdr3_nt: TGCAGCGTTGAAGGTTGGCGGGGGGGCTCTACCTACAATGAGCAGTTCTTC
cdr3_aa: CSVEGWRGGSTYNEQFF

d_call: TRBD2
v_call: TRBV5-1
j_call: TRBJ2-7
clone_size: NA
cdr3_nt: TGCGCCAGCAGCCTGAGCGGGGTGGCGTCCTACGAGCAGTACTTC
cdr3_aa: CASSLSGVASYEQYF

d_call: TRBD2
v_call: TRBV18
j_call: TRBJ2-1
clone_size: few
cdr3_nt: TGTGCCAGCTCACCCCTGGGCGGTAGCGGGAATATCTATGAGCAGTTCTTC
cdr3_aa: CASSPLGGSGNIYEQFF